The 4 T cell receptor beta chains listed next were all sequenced from one sample in a study of control samples from healthy donors and cancer patients. Profiled with immunoSEQ multiplex PCR; TCRdb holds only in-frame clones, not every one. Counted here are 71,000 or so clones, roughly nine tenths occurring once; the ten biggest clones make up under 20%. Sequencing was carried out using PBMCs. These receptor sequences come from a man in his sixties with lung cancer.

The chain couples TRBV5-1 to TRBJ2-3; perhaps TRBD2 as D (6 bases). The CDR3 has 15 amino acids. The germline V and J ends were trimmed by 7 bases and 2 bases, with 17 bases remaining between them. Germline lookup yields CDR1 SGHRS and CDR2 YFSETQ. CDR3 sequence reads: CASRTGAVFTDTQYF. DNA for the CDR3: TGCGCCAGCCGTACGGGAGCAGTTTTCACAGATACGCAGTATTTT.

The V gene is TRBV18, the J gene TRBJ2-5; D is unclear. The V end lost 3 bases, the J end lost 2 bases, and 13 bases lay between the germline ends. The CDR3 runs to 15 residues. Germline CDR1 reads KGHSH; CDR2 reads LQKENI. The chain's CDR3 is CASSPVRASQETQYF. The CDR3 DNA follows: TGTGCCAGCTCACCCGTTCGGGCTTCACAAGAGACCCAGTACTTC.

V is TRBV29-1 and J is TRBJ2-5; 9 bases are shared with TRBD1. The germline V gene encodes CDR1 SQVTM and CDR2 ANQGSEA. With V trimmed by 4 bases and J by 5 bases, 8 bases remained unmatched. The CDR3 length is 14 residues. The CDR3 DNA reads TGCAGCGTTGGAAGAGGAGACAGGGGGGAGACCCAGTACTTC. Its translation is CSVGRGDRGETQYF.

V is TRBV9 and J is TRBJ2-5, with D hard to call. Germline V gene lookup returns CDR1 SGDLS and CDR2 YYNGEE. The CDR3 is 14 amino acids. Trimming took off 0 bases at V and 0 bases at J, with 6 bases between the two ends. The CDR3 region is CASSVGMYQETQYF. The CDR3, as DNA: TGTGCCAGCAGCGTAGGGATGTACCAAGAGACCCAGTACTTC.